This T cell receptor (beta chain) was captured by sequencing in a study of T cell repertoires in cytomegalovirus infection. Study background: Indications came from public TCR beta signatures; they pointed to CMV infection and to a matching HLA type.

This CDR3 has 16 amino acids. Germline CDR1 and CDR2: SEHNR and FQNEAQ (reference sequence). V was pared by 1 base and J by 0 bases, with 12 bases between. Using its own MiXCR run on the reads, TCRdb lists one record per CDR3 protein. The sample has about 280,000 distinct CDR3 sequences; around 20% are singletons. This clonotype has a count of ten or more. Its antigen remains unidentified. The chain couples TRBV7-9 to TRBJ1-1; D is undetermined. This clonotype was obtained from a human donor in good health (CMV status not recorded). Some clones in this sample may be carry-over from other donors' samples. Sequenced material: cultured PBMCs, taken from culture after CMV antigen stimulation. CDR3 sequence: CASSLGVGGVNTEAFF. CDR3 bases: TGTGCCAGCAGCTTAGGGGTTGGAGGCGTGAACACTGAAGCTTTCTTT.